The TCR beta chain under discussion was sequenced for a study of OX40 agonist ivuxolimab in advanced cancers. Turning to the study itself: Ivuxolimab, an antibody acting as an agonist of OX40 (CD134), was used to treat patients. At roughly 83% male, the cohort had a mean age of around 56 years, ranging from about 23 to 79.

The repertoire was sequenced with immunoSEQ multiplex PCR; TCRdb's copy has only in-frame clones and lacks some. The sample carries about 86,000 clones, 90% to 95% recorded once. With 3 bases removed from V and 1 base from J, the gap between germline ends came to 10 bases. The CDR3 is 15 residues long. Germline CDR1 and CDR2: SGDLS and YYNGEE. Patients who had autoimmune disease history or got systemic immunosuppression were left out. The chain joins TRBV9 to TRBJ2-2; a weak D match, TRBD1 (6 bases). This sequence was found in an adult with an advanced solid tumor such as melanoma, head and neck, liver or kidney cancer. Here the sequenced sample was CD4+ or CD8+ T cells sorted from blood, taken in a trial of the OX40 agonist ivuxolimab. The CDR3 DNA sequence: TGTGCCAGCAGCGCGAGGGGACAGAACACCGGGGAGCTGTTTTTT. It specifies CASSARGQNTGELFF.